One and the same sample provided the 21 T cell receptor beta chains below, sequenced in a study of type 1 and type 2 diabetes patients. The PCR template was genomic DNA. A primer set of 30 forward and 13 reverse primers amplified the CDR3. Using its own MiXCR run on the multiplex PCR reads, TCRdb lists one record per CDR3 protein. The table records a few hundred thousand distinct CDR3 sequences, roughly 50% of them present only once. Sequencing was carried out using peripheral blood mononuclear cells (PBMCs). The receptors here all came from a man in his late teens or twenties with type 2 diabetes.

The genes are TRBV27 and TRBJ2-1; 12 positions agree with TRBD1. This CDR3 contains 15 residues. Unmatched junction bases numbered 7, after V lost 6 bases and J lost 7 bases. Germline V lookup: CDR1 MNHEY, CDR2 SMNVEV (reference sequence). The CDR3 loop is CASSIGTGGMNEQFF. The CDR3 DNA follows: TGTGCCAGCAGCATCGGGACAGGGGGCATGAATGAGCAGTTCTTC.

V usage is TRBV4-1 and J usage is TRBJ2-2, with 8 bases that match TRBD1. Germline V CDR1 and CDR2: MGHRA, YSYEKL. Trimming cost V 5 bases and J 6 bases; bases outside gene matches: 11. This CDR3 spans 16 amino acids. CDR3 coding DNA: TGCGCCAGCAGCTTTGGACAGGGTTACTCGGCCGGGGAGCTGTTTTTT. Protein: CASSFGQGYSAGELFF.

This clonotype showed up just a few times. CDR3 protein: CASSEAVAGADTQYF. DNA of the CDR3: TGTGCCAGCAGTGAGGCGGTAGCCGGCGCAGATACGCAGTATTTT. This sequence joins TRBV25-1 and TRBJ2-3; D not resolved. Germline V gives CDR1 MGHDK, CDR2 SYGVNS. CDR3 length: 15 residues. V lost 3 bases, J lost 4 bases, and 14 bases lay in between.

The gene calls are TRBV27 and TRBJ1-6, with D possibly being TRBD1 (6 bases). Trimming took off 5 bases at V and 8 bases at J, with 19 bases between the two ends. Germline V gene sequence: CDR1 MNHEY, CDR2 SMNVEV (reference sequence). This CDR3 is 16 amino acids long. This CDR3 reads CASSRDRQETYSPLHF. In DNA, the CDR3 is TGTGCCAGCAGTCGCGACAGGCAAGAAACTTATTCACCCCTCCACTTT.

The CDR3 DNA follows: TGCGCCAGCAGACAGGACAGGGGGCCCTGGGAGACCCAGTACTTC. It codes for CASRQDRGPWETQYF. The chain links TRBV10-1 to TRBJ2-5; 11 bases align to TRBD1. CDR1 and CDR2 from the germline V gene are WNHNN and SYGVQD (reference sequence). Trimming removed 6 bases from V and 5 bases from J; junction bases left unmatched: 8. The CDR3 consists of 15 residues.

This rearrangement joins TRBV19 to TRBJ1-6; TRBD1 might be the D (5 bases). Trimming cost V 8 bases and J 7 bases, with 15 bases left between them. Germline V gene data show CDR1 as LNHDA and CDR2 as SQIVND (reference sequence). The CDR3 covers 14 residues. Here the CDR3 reads CASSTQGRNSPLHF. For the CDR3, the DNA is TGTGCCAGTTCAACCCAGGGACGGAATTCACCCCTCCACTTT.

V and J are TRBV18 and TRBJ1-1; a possible D gene is TRBD1 (6 bases). CDR3 length: 14 amino acids. V was trimmed by 8 bases and J by 1 base, leaving 14 bases between them. Germline lookup yields CDR1 KGHSH and CDR2 LQKENI. CDR3 sequence reads: CASARGQQNTEAFF. CDR3 nucleotides: TGTGCCAGCGCCCGGGGGCAGCAGAACACTGAAGCTTTCTTT.

Note on this clonotype: A much more abundant neighbour one base away suggests this may be a read error. The chain combines TRBV15 with TRBJ2-1; D not certain. This CDR3 contains 13 residues. Germline-derived CDR1 and CDR2 are LNHNV and YYDKDF (reference sequence). The CDR3 bases are TGTGCCACCAGCAGAGTGCGACACAATGGGCAGTTCTTC. Translating it yields CATSRVRHNGQFF.

This clonotype has only a few counts. The chain is built from TRBV19 and TRBJ2-1; TRBD1 matches at 8 bases. This CDR3 has 15 amino acids. Germline CDR1 is LNHDA and CDR2 is SQIVND (reference sequence). V gave up 5 bases and J gave up 4 bases; unmatched junction bases: 7. In nucleotides, the CDR3 is TGTGCCAGTAGTCCCGGGACAGGTAGTTACAATGAGCAGTTCTTC. Protein: CASSPGTGSYNEQFF. The full variable domain, with the rest looked up from reference TRBV19 and TRBJ2-1, is DGGITQSPKYLFRKEGQNVTLSCEQNLNHDAMYWYRQDPGQGLRLIYYSQIVNDFQKGDIAEGYSVSREKKESFPLTVTSAQKNPTAFYLCASSPGTGSYNEQFFGPGTRLTVL.

The rearrangement links TRBV19 to TRBJ1-2; perhaps TRBD1 as D (6 bases). Looked up from germline, CDR1 is LNHDA and CDR2 is SQIVND (reference sequence). This CDR3 has 16 amino acids. Trimming took 7 bases from V and 7 from J, leaving 25 bases between them. The CDR3 sequence is CASKDGGLSLFGGYTF. DNA of the CDR3: TGTGCCAGTAAGGATGGGGGGCTAAGTTTATTCGGTGGCTACACCTTC.

This clonotype appeared a few times. The chain combines TRBV20-1 with TRBJ2-7; a possible D gene is TRBD2 (5 bases). The V gene's germline CDR1 is DFQATT and CDR2 SNEGSKA (reference sequence). V was trimmed by 3 bases and J by 2 bases, leaving 14 bases between them. There are 14 residues in the CDR3. For the CDR3, the DNA is TGCAGTGCTAGGGACGGGTTACTAGCCTACGAGCAGTACTTC. This sequence encodes CSARDGLLAYEQYF.

This clonotype was seen many times. The chain links TRBV2 to TRBJ1-2; D not certain. With 6 bases removed from V and 3 bases from J, the gap between germline ends came to 14 bases. The CDR3 is 14 residues long. The germline gives CDR1 SNHLY, CDR2 FYNNEI. The CDR3 sequence is CASSTSQAYYGYTF. Here the CDR3 DNA reads TGTGCCAGCAGCACCAGCCAGGCGTACTATGGCTACACCTTC.

Turning to this clonotype: The CDR3 does not end in the conserved phenylalanine or tryptophan, so this is likely a read error. The chain uses TRBV27 and TRBJ2-5, with 8 nucleotides matching TRBD1. V shed 2 bases and J 6 bases; nucleotides not matched to a gene: 5. This CDR3 contains 14 residues. Looked up from germline, CDR1 is MNHEY and CDR2 is SMNVEV (reference sequence). The chain's CDR3 is CASSLLQGGKTQYY. DNA of the CDR3: TGTGCCAGCAGTTTACTACAGGGGGGAAAGACCCAGTACTAC.

V usage is TRBV7-2 and J usage is TRBJ2-5; 11 bases align to TRBD2. The CDR3 runs 18 residues. Germline trimming cut 5 bases from V and 1 base from J; bases unmatched to any gene: 12. Germline V gene lookup returns CDR1 SGHTA and CDR2 FQGNSA. CDR3 protein: CASSVTGPSGGFQETQYF. The CDR3 DNA follows: TGTGCCAGCAGCGTGACCGGGCCTAGCGGGGGGTTCCAAGAGACCCAGTACTTC. The complete variable domain, with remaining parts taken from reference TRBV7-2 and TRBJ2-5, reads GAGVSQSPSNKVTEKGKDVELRCDPISGHTALYWYRQSLGQGLEFLIYFQGNSAPDKSGLPSDRFSAERTGGSVSTLTIQRTQQEDSAVYLCASSVTGPSGGFQETQYFGPGTRLLVL.

This clonotype has a count of ten or more. The chain is built from TRBV2 and TRBJ1-2; no clear D gene. The CDR3 extends over 13 amino acids. Trimming cost V 3 bases and J 4 bases, with 9 bases left between them. Germline V CDR1 and CDR2: SNHLY, FYNNEI. The chain's CDR3 is CASSDGDTYGYTF. The CDR3, as DNA: TGTGCCAGCAGTGACGGCGACACCTATGGCTACACCTTC. Drawing the rest from reference TRBV2 and TRBJ1-2, the complete variable domain is EPEVTQTPSHQVTQMGQEVILRCVPISNHLYFYWYRQILGQKVEFLVSFYNNEISEKSEIFDDQFSVERPDGSNFTLKIRSTKLEDSAMYFCASSDGDTYGYTFGSGTRLTVV.

DNA of the CDR3: TGTGCCAGCAGTCTTACGACAGGGAACACTGAAGCTTTCTTT. Amino acids: CASSLTTGNTEAFF. J is TRBJ1-1 and V is TRBV6-6; D is possibly TRBD1 (6 bases). The CDR3 length is 14 residues. The germline V gene encodes CDR1 MNHNY and CDR2 SVGAGI (reference sequence). V dropped 5 bases and J dropped 1 base, with 11 bases sitting between them.

This clonotype has just a few counts. The chain is built from TRBV6-5 and TRBJ2-5; tentative D call: TRBD1 (6 bases). CDR3 length: 14 residues. V shed 6 bases and J shed 2 bases, with 13 bases lying between them. Germline V CDR1 and CDR2: MNHEY, SVGAGI. The CDR3 loop is CASSPDSAQETQYF. The CDR3 region has the DNA TGTGCCAGCAGCCCGGACAGCGCACAAGAGACCCAGTACTTC.

This clonotype occurred a few times. The V call is TRBV7-2, the J call TRBJ2-7; 16 nucleotides match TRBD2. Per the germline V gene, CDR1 is SGHTA and CDR2 is FQGNSA. The CDR3 is 16 residues long. Unmatched junction bases numbered 4, after V lost 4 bases and J lost 4 bases. Written as DNA, the CDR3 is TGTGCCAGCAGCTCGGGACTAGCGGGGGGGCTTTACGAGCAGTACTTC. Translation gives CASSSGLAGGLYEQYF.

The rearrangement joins TRBV13 to TRBJ2-7; 10 bases map to TRBD1. This CDR3 has 15 amino acids. From germline, CDR1 is PRHDT and CDR2 FYEKMQ (reference sequence). With V trimmed by 6 bases and J by 0 bases, 5 bases remained unmatched. The CDR3 region is CASRLGQGGSYEQYF. CDR3 bases: TGTGCCAGCAGACTAGGACAGGGGGGCTCCTACGAGCAGTACTTC. Filled out from reference TRBV13 and TRBJ2-7, the complete variable domain reads AAGVIQSPRHLIKEKRETATLKCYPIPRHDTVYWYQQGPGQDPQFLISFYEKMQSDKGSIPDRFSAQQFSDYHSELNMSSLELGDSALYFCASRLGQGGSYEQYFGPGTRLTVT.

This chain links TRBV11-2 with TRBJ2-7; 10 bases are shared with TRBD2. Losses at the gene ends were 5 bases for V and 3 bases for J; bases not matched to a gene: 10. The germline V gene has CDR1 SGHAT and CDR2 FQNNGV. This CDR3 spans 16 amino acids. The CDR3: CASSNVRTSGGYEQYF. In nucleotides, the CDR3 is TGTGCCAGCAGCAACGTCCGGACTAGCGGAGGCTACGAGCAGTACTTC.

This clonotype has a handful of counts. The rearrangement links TRBV28 to TRBJ2-7; the D is unclear. Germline V gene lookup returns CDR1 MDHEN and CDR2 SYDVKM. The germline V and J ends were trimmed by 4 bases and 8 bases, with 9 bases remaining between them. The CDR3 runs 11 residues. For the CDR3, the DNA is TGTGCCAGCAGTTCGCCTACGCAGCAGTACTTC. Residues: CASSSPTQQYF.